Below are 21 T cell receptor beta chains sequenced from a single sample in a study of T cells in Graves' hyperthyroidism and ophthalmopathy. The TCR beta CDR3 regions underwent amplification using RNA transcripts as the source. HTBI primers were used for first-round RT-PCR of the TCR CDR3. TCRdb re-analysed the multiplex PCR reads in MiXCR, keeping a single row per CDR3 protein. The table includes 550,000 to 600,000 distinct CDR3 sequences, 16% detected once. Sequencing was carried out using blood. The source is a woman between 18 and 29 years old with Graves' hyperthyroidism.

In its sample, this clonotype was seen many times. DNA for the CDR3: TGTGCCACCAGTGATGGCGGCAGGGGAGAGACCCAGTACTTC. Translated, it gives CATSDGGRGETQYF. The J gene is TRBJ2-5, the V gene TRBV24-1, with TRBD1 as a possible D gene (6 bases). The CDR3 spans 14 residues. Between the trimmed V and J ends, which lost 3 bases and 4 bases, there was a span of 11 bases. CDR1 and CDR2 (germline): KGHDR, SFDVKD.

Many counts were recorded for this clonotype. The DNA for the CDR3 is TGTGCCAGCAGGGACAGGGACACTGAAGCTTTCTTT. Amino acids: CASRDRDTEAFF. The V call is TRBV28, the J call TRBJ1-1; TRBD1 agrees at 8 bases. The junction had 0 bases not matched to a gene; V was cut back by 6 bases and J by 3 bases. The germline gives CDR1 MDHEN, CDR2 SYDVKM. This CDR3 comprises 12 residues.

Ten or more counts support this clonotype. This chain's CDR3 is CASRKDREMNTEAFF. The CDR3 region has the DNA TGTGCCAGCAGGAAAGACAGGGAGATGAACACTGAAGCTTTCTTT. The chain joins TRBV2 to TRBJ1-1; 7 nucleotides match TRBD1. V lost 6 bases to trimming and J lost 0 bases; unmatched junction nucleotides: 7. The CDR3 contains 15 residues. Germline V gene data show CDR1 as SNHLY and CDR2 as FYNNEI.

Regarding this clonotype: Since a much larger clone is just one base distant, this may be a read error. This chain links TRBV20-1 with TRBJ2-5; possibly TRBD1 for D (5 bases). Judging by the DNA end, TRBJ2-1 fits better; the J call may be wrong. The germline V gene has CDR1 DFQATT and CDR2 SNEGSKA (reference sequence). The CDR3 loop spans 14 amino acids. This CDR3 is CSAPNLDSKETQFF. The CDR3 DNA sequence: TGCAGTGCCCCGAATCTCGACAGTAAAGAGACCCAGTTCTTC.

In this sample, this clonotype turned up many times. The chain combines TRBV6-2 or TRBV6-3 with TRBJ1-6, with 10 positions matching TRBD1. CDR3 size: 15 residues. V lost 6 bases, J lost 5 bases, and 4 bases stayed unmatched. The germline V gene has CDR1 MNHEY and CDR2 SVGEGT. For the CDR3, the DNA is TGTGCCAGCAGACGACAGGGGGCGGATAATTCACCCCTCCACTTT. It specifies CASRRQGADNSPLHF.

The chain uses TRBV10-2 and TRBJ1-6; TRBD1 matches 9 bases. The ends lost 6 bases at V and 9 bases at J; junction bases unmatched: 12. Germline lookup yields CDR1 WSHSY and CDR2 SAAADI. This CDR3 spans 16 amino acids. The CDR3: CASRDPQGARSSPLHF. CDR3 sequence (DNA): TGCGCCAGCAGGGACCCACAGGGGGCGCGTAGTTCACCCCTCCACTTT.

J is TRBJ1-2 and V is TRBV19, with 8 bases that match TRBD1. V lost 7 bases, J lost 6 bases, and 1 base stayed unmatched. Per the germline V gene, CDR1 is LNHDA and CDR2 is SQIVND (reference sequence). This CDR3 has 11 residues. The CDR3 nucleotides read TGTGCCAGTAACAGGGGGAATGGCTACACCTTC. It is translated as CASNRGNGYTF.

This clonotype was seen ten or more times. The V gene is TRBV7-8, the J gene TRBJ2-1, with D possibly matching TRBD1 (6 bases). This CDR3 spans 16 amino acids. CDR1 SGHVS and CDR2 FQNEAQ come from the germline V gene. The V end was cut by 1 base, the J end by 6 bases, with 16 bases between. The CDR3 DNA follows: TGTGCCAGCAGCTTAGAATGGGCAGGGGCAGGCAATGAGCAGTTCTTC. Protein sequence: CASSLEWAGAGNEQFF.

Concerning this clonotype itself: This could be a read error, since a much larger clone is one nucleotide away. The gene calls are TRBV2 and TRBJ2-3, with TRBD1 matching 7 bases. This CDR3 spans 15 amino acids. The germline V gene encodes CDR1 SNHLY and CDR2 FYNNEI. J lost 1 base, V lost 5 bases, and 6 bases had no gene match. CDR3 coding DNA: TGTGCCAGCAGTCACCGGACAGGTGGCACAGATACGCAGTATTTT. It yields the protein CASSHRTGGTDTQYF.

This clonotype was seen ten or more times. The chain is built from TRBV6-6 and TRBJ2-7; 9 nucleotides match TRBD2. V was pared by 0 bases and J by 3 bases, with 6 bases of the junction left unmatched. CDR3 length equals 16 residues. The germline V gene has CDR1 MNHNY and CDR2 SVGAGI (reference sequence). CDR3 region: CASSYSGPAGGYEQYF. Written as DNA, the CDR3 is TGTGCCAGCAGTTACTCGGGGCCAGCGGGGGGCTACGAGCAGTACTTC.

To note about this clonotype: This may arise from a read error, as a much more abundant clone is one base away. The chain recombines TRBV18 with TRBJ1-2, with D unclear. There are 13 residues in the CDR3. Germline V gives CDR1 KGHSH, CDR2 LQKENI. With 8 bases removed from V and 4 bases from J, the gap between germline ends came to 14 bases. The CDR3 region is CASTPETAYGYTF. The DNA of the CDR3 is TGTGCCAGCACCCCCGAGACGGCCTATGGCTACACCTTC.

This clonotype has a handful of counts. V gene TRBV7-9 combines with J gene TRBJ1-4; TRBD1 might be the D (5 bases). The germline V gene encodes CDR1 SEHNR and CDR2 FQNEAQ (reference sequence). V was clipped by 2 bases and J by 8 bases, with 12 bases between them. CDR3 length: 14 residues. In nucleotides, the CDR3 is TGTGCCAGCAGCTTAAATGCAGGGAACGAAAAACTGTTTTTT. Its protein product is CASSLNAGNEKLFF.

This clonotype was observed at least ten times. V usage is TRBV10-3 and J usage is TRBJ2-7; D unclear. Trimming removed 3 bases from V and 3 bases from J, with 9 bases in between. Germline assignment: CDR1 ENHRY and CDR2 SYGVKD. The CDR3 consists of 13 residues. CDR3 bases: TGTGCCATCAGTGAAACGGATAACTACGAGCAGTACTTC. Amino acids: CAISETDNYEQYF.

This clonotype was observed many times. The V and J genes are TRBV12-3 or TRBV12-4 and TRBJ1-1; possible D gene TRBD1, 5 bases. V lost 5 bases and J 8 bases, leaving 15 bases between the germline ends. This CDR3 is 13 amino acids long. The CDR3 region has the DNA TGTGCCAGCAGTCGAGACAGTCTATCGGAAGCTTTCTTT. Amino acid sequence: CASSRDSLSEAFF.

This clonotype was seen more than once but under ten times. CDR3 sequence: CASSLMGAEQFF. The CDR3, as DNA: TGTGCCAGCAGCTTGATGGGCGCTGAGCAGTTCTTC. J is TRBJ2-1 and V is TRBV5-4, with D unclear. The CDR3 runs 12 residues. Germline-derived CDR1 and CDR2 are SGHNT and YYREEE (reference sequence). Trimming cost V 1 base and J 9 bases, with 8 bases left between them.

This clonotype has just a few counts. V usage is TRBV3-1 and J usage is TRBJ1-4; 8 bases agree with TRBD1. Germline V gene lookup returns CDR1 LGHDT and CDR2 YNNKEL (reference sequence). There are 15 residues in the CDR3. With 1 base clipped from V and 7 bases from J, the junction kept 5 bases outside the gene matches. This chain's CDR3 is CASSQGQGAGEKLFF. DNA of the CDR3: TGTGCCAGCAGCCAAGGGCAGGGGGCAGGTGAAAAACTGTTTTTT.

There are many counts of this clonotype. The chain couples TRBV7-2 to TRBJ2-3; D is unresolved. CDR3 length equals 15 residues. V lost 0 bases to trimming and J lost 2 bases, with 9 bases between them. The germline gives CDR1 SGHTA, CDR2 FQGNSA. CDR3 amino acids: CASSLALGYTDTQYF. The CDR3 region has the DNA TGTGCCAGCAGCTTAGCGCTGGGTTACACAGATACGCAGTATTTT.

This clonotype was counted at least ten times. The genes are TRBV5-1 and TRBJ1-1; D unclear. The CDR3 length is 15 residues. CDR1 is SGHRS and CDR2 is YFSETQ in the germline V gene. With 1 base removed from V and 6 bases from J, the gap between germline ends came to 16 bases. The CDR3 here is CASSLSLNPGSEAFF. The CDR3, as DNA: TGCGCCAGCAGCTTGTCGCTGAATCCGGGGTCTGAAGCTTTCTTT. The full variable domain, completed using reference TRBV5-1 and TRBJ1-1, is KAGVTQTPRYLIKTRGQQVTLSCSPISGHRSVSWYQQTPGQGLQFLFEYFSETQRNKGNFPGRFSGRQFSNSRSEMNVSTLELGDSALYLCASSLSLNPGSEAFFGQGTRLTVV.

This clonotype was detected ten times or more. This chain links TRBV24-1 with TRBJ2-2; perhaps D is TRBD1 or TRBD2 (5 bases each). V was trimmed by 2 bases and J by 6 bases, leaving 15 bases between them. The CDR3 is 16 residues long. Germline CDR1 is KGHDR and CDR2 is SFDVKD. Here the CDR3 DNA reads TGTGCCACCAGTGATTCCGGGACCACCAGTGCCGGGGAGCTGTTTTTT. It codes for CATSDSGTTSAGELFF.

Only a few counts were recorded for this clonotype. The chain is built from TRBV29-1 and TRBJ2-7, with D possibly matching TRBD2 (6 bases). Germline V CDR1 and CDR2: SQVTM, ANQGSEA. The CDR3 has 14 residues. V was pared by 4 bases and J by 5 bases, with 18 bases between. CDR3 DNA: TGCAGCGTTGGGAGCGGAGGGCAGAACCACGAGCAGTACTTC. The encoded protein is CSVGSGGQNHEQYF.

The rearrangement links TRBV6-1 to TRBJ2-3, with a possible D match to TRBD1 (5 bases). This CDR3 is built from 14 residues. CDR1 is MNHNS, CDR2 SASEGT, per germline. The V end was cut by 3 bases, the J end by 1 base, with 8 bases between. The DNA for the CDR3 is TGTGCCAGCAGTGACAGGGCGCGCACAGATACGCAGTATTTT. Translated: CASSDRARTDTQYF.